Listed here are 5 T cell receptor beta chains from one sample, sequenced in a study of Graves' ophthalmopathy and Graves' hyperthyroidism. Researchers took RNA transcripts and amplified TCR beta CDR3 regions from them. An opening RT-PCR round employed HTBI primers and preceded a second-round multiplex PCR. TCRdb analysed the multiplex PCR reads with MiXCR anew, one entry per CDR3 protein. The sample lists more than 1,000,000 distinct CDR3 sequences, approximately 35% seen once, with around 10% in the top ten. The sequenced sample was peripheral blood or thyroid tissue (not recorded which). The receptors originated from an adult man with Graves' hyperthyroidism.

This clonotype was counted between two and nine times. One end of the junction is discordant with germline, which a read error may explain. V is TRBV6-4 and J is TRBJ1-1; 7 nucleotides match TRBD1. The length of the CDR3 is 15 residues. CDR1 is MRHNA, CDR2 SNTAGT, per germline. In DNA form, the CDR3 reads TGTGCCAGCAGTTACTCGTTGGCAGGGGGAACTGAAGCTTTCTTT. This translates into CASSYSLAGGTEAFF.

This clonotype was observed at least ten times. The V and J genes are TRBV20-1 and TRBJ2-7, with 7 bases fitting TRBD1. Germline V gene data show CDR1 as DFQATT and CDR2 as SNEGSKA (reference sequence). CDR3 length: 14 amino acids. The junction had 9 bases not matched to a gene; V was cut back by 3 bases and J by 4 bases. CDR3 loop: CSARGFSGGYEQYF. In nucleotides, the CDR3 is TGCAGTGCTAGGGGTTTTTCAGGGGGTTACGAGCAGTACTTC.

This chain joins TRBV14 and TRBJ2-7; D tentatively fits TRBD1 or TRBD2 (6 bases each). V shed 2 bases and J shed 1 base, with 15 bases lying between them. Germline loops: CDR1 SGHDN, CDR2 FVKESK. The CDR3 runs 16 residues. The CDR3 protein is CASSQIAGGPSYEQYF. Written as DNA, the CDR3 is TGTGCCAGCAGCCAAATAGCCGGGGGCCCATCCTACGAGCAGTACTTC.

At least ten counts were recorded for this clonotype. This chain uses TRBV2 with TRBJ1-6; D is possibly TRBD1 (5 bases). The V end lost 3 bases, the J end lost 6 bases, and 9 bases lay between the germline ends. Germline assignment: CDR1 SNHLY and CDR2 FYNNEI. The CDR3 sequence is 14 residues long. The CDR3 bases are TGTGCCAGCAGTGATTGGGGGGGTAATTCACCCCTCCACTTT. As protein: CASSDWGGNSPLHF.

A few counts support this clonotype. This chain links TRBV14 with TRBJ2-2; D is possibly TRBD2 (5 bases). Between the trimmed V and J ends, which lost 7 bases and 3 bases, there was a span of 9 bases. Germline CDR1 and CDR2: SGHDN and FVKESK. There are 13 residues in the CDR3. The CDR3, as DNA: TGTGCCAGCACCGGGATATACACCGGGGAGCTGTTTTTT. Its protein is CASTGIYTGELFF. The complete variable domain, with remaining parts taken from reference TRBV14 and TRBJ2-2, reads EAGVTQFPSHSVIEKGQTVTLRCDPISGHDNLYWYRRVMGKEIKFLLHFVKESKQDESGMPNNRFLAERTGGTYSTLKVQPAELEDSGVYFCASTGIYTGELFFGEGSRLTVL.